The TCR beta chain described here comes from a study of cytomegalovirus exposure and HLA in healthy donors. Study findings and constraints: Confirmation in vitro established that three CMV-associated chains were specific for CMV antigens.

Of note for this clone: Its target is not known. Within the sample, other DNA sequences also encode this same CDR3.

Method: immunoSEQ multiplex PCR; TCRdb's copy keeps in-frame clones and lacks some. This table has under 200,000 clones, about 96% appearing once. The CDR3 contains 15 residues. Germline trimming cut 4 bases from V and 2 bases from J; bases unmatched to any gene: 3. Germline V gives CDR1 SGHNT, CDR2 YYREEE (reference sequence). The chain employs TRBV5-4 and TRBJ2-1, with TRBD2 identical over 10 bases. Input material: PBMCs. The sequence came from a woman aged 18 to 35 in good health and CMV-seronegative. The CDR3 is CASSTSGGAYNEQFF. CDR3 bases: TGTGCCAGCAGCACGAGCGGGGGGGCCTACAATGAGCAGTTCTTC.